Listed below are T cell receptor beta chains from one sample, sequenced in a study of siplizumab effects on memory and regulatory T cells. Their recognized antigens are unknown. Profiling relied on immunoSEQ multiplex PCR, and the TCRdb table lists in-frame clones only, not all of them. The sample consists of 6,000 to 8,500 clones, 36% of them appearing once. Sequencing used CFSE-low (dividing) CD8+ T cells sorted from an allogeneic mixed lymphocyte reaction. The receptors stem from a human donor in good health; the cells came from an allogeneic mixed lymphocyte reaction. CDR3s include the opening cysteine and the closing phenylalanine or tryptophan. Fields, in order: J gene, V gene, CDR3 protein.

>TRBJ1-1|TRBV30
CAWSARAGTEAFF
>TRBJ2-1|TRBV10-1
CASSELVSVTPGSYNEQFF
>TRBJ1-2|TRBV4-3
CASSQDSLGFDGYTF
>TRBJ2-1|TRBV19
CASSLASGRASLEQFF
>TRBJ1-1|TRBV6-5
CASSYSGRNTEAFF
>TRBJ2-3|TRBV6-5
CASSFLAEVGDTQYF
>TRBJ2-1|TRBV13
CASSLEGHSSYNEQFF
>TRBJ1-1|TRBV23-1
CASSPPVQNTEAFF
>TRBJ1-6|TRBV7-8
CASSLVDRGGSPLHF
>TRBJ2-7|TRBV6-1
CASSEASGYEQYF
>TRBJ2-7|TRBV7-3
CASSLEPKASYEQYF
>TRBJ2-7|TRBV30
CACAPTERYEQYF
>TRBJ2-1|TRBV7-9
CASSLTGTSAYNEQFF
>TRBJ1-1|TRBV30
CAWGYNGVTEAFF
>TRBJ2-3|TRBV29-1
CSVVGGRDDTQYF
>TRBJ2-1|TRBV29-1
CSVEGVSAGEGSSYNEQFF
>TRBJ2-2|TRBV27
CASSSGTSRPTGELFF
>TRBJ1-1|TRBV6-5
CASSPSVMNTEAFF
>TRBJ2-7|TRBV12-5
CASALLSAEQYF
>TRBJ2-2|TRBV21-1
CASSSLDRTAGELFF
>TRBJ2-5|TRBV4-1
CASKAGVEAETQYF
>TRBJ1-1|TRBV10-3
CAISEQGALGAFF
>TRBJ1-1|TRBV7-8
CASSLYRANTEAFF
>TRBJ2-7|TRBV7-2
CASSSTLYEQYF
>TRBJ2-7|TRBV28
CASSLGSGRQSYEQYF